This T cell receptor beta chain was identified in a study of identical twins. One entry per CDR3 protein results from TCRdb running MiXCR on the 5' RACE reads. In the table there are 450,000 to 500,000 distinct CDR3 sequences, 13% to 15% of which are singletons. Concerning this clonotype: Its antigen is unidentified.

From germline, CDR1 is SNHLY and CDR2 FYNNEI. The CDR3 runs to 15 residues. The V end was cut by 6 bases, the J end by 6 bases, with 19 bases between. Findings of the study overall: There was an excess of low generation probability in the out-of-frame alpha sequences that twins shared. Rather than following the same donors, the conclusions depended on cross-sectional statistical analysis.

In addition, the sample was reused for a study of yellow fever vaccine responses in identical twins.

Material for sequencing was CD4+ T cells sorted from blood. This sequence was found in a woman aged 18 to 35 in good health. The V and J genes are TRBV2 and TRBJ2-3; D may be TRBD1 (5 bases). The CDR3 loop reads CASRKRQKGVDTQYF. DNA of the CDR3: TGTGCCAGCAGGAAGAGACAGAAAGGGGTCGATACGCAGTATTTT.